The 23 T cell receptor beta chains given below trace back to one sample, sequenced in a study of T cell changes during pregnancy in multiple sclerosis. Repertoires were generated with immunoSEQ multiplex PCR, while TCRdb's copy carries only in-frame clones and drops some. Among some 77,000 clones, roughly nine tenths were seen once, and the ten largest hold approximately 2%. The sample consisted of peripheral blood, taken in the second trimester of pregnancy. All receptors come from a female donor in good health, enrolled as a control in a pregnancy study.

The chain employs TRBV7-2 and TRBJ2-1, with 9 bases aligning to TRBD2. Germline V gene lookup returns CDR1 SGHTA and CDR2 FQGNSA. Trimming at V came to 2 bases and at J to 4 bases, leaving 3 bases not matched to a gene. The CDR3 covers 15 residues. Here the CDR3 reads CASSLRRGGYNEQFF. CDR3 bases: TGTGCCAGCAGCTTAAGGCGGGGGGGATACAATGAGCAGTTCTTC. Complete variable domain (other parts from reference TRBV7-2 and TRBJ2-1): GAGVSQSPSNKVTEKGKDVELRCDPISGHTALYWYRQSLGQGLEFLIYFQGNSAPDKSGLPSDRFSAERTGGSVSTLTIQRTQQEDSAVYLCASSLRRGGYNEQFFGPGTRLTVL.

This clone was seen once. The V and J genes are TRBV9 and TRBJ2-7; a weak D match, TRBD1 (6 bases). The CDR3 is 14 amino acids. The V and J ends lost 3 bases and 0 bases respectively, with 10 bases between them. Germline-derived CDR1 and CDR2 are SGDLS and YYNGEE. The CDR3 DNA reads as TGTGCCAGCAGCGACAGGGCAAGCTCCTACGAGCAGTACTTC. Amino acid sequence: CASSDRASSYEQYF.

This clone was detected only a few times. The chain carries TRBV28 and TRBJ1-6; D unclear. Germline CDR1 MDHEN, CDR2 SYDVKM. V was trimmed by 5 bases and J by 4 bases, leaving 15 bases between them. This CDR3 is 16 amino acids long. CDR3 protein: CASSPSGRGYNSPLHF. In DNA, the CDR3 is TGTGCCAGCAGTCCCTCGGGGAGAGGATATAATTCACCCCTCCACTTT.

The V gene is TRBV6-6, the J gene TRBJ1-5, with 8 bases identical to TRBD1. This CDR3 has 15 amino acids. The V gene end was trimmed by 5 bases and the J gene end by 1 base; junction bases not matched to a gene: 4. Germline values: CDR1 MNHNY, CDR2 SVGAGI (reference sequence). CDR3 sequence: CASSGQGASNQPQHF. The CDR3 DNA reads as TGTGCCAGCAGTGGACAGGGAGCGAGCAATCAGCCCCAGCATTTT.

The CDR3 spells CASSSPGHTNYGYTF. The CDR3 DNA sequence: TGTGCCAGCAGTTCCCCGGGACATACCAACTATGGCTACACCTTC. The chain recombines TRBV28 with TRBJ1-2; the D gene is possibly TRBD1 (6 bases). The CDR3 has 15 amino acids. Trimming pared 4 bases from V and 2 bases from J, leaving 14 bases between. CDR1 MDHEN and CDR2 SYDVKM come from the germline V gene.

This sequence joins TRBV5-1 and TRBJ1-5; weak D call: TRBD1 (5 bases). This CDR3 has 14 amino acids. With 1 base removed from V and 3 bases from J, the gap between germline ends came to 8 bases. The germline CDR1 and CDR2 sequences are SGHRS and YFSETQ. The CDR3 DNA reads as TGCGCCAGCAGCTTGACGGGGGACAATCAGCCCCAGCATTTT. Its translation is CASSLTGDNQPQHF.

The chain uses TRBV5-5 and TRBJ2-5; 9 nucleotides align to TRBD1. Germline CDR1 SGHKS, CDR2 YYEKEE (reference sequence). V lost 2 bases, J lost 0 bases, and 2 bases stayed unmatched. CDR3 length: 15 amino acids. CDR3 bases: TGTGCCAGCAGCTTTGGGGACAGGGACCAAGAGACCCAGTACTTC. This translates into CASSFGDRDQETQYF.

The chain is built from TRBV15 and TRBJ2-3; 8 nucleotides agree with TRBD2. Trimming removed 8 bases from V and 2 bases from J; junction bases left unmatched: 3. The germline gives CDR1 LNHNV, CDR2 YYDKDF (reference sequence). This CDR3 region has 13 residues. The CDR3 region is CATLAGPTDTQYF. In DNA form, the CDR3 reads TGTGCCACCTTAGCGGGGCCCACAGATACGCAGTATTTT.

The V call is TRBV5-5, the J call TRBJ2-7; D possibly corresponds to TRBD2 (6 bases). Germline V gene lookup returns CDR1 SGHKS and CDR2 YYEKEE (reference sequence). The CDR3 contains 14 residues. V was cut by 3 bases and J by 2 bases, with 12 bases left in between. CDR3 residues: CASSWTGSTYEQYF. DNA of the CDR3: TGTGCCAGCAGCTGGACCGGGAGCACCTACGAGCAGTACTTC.

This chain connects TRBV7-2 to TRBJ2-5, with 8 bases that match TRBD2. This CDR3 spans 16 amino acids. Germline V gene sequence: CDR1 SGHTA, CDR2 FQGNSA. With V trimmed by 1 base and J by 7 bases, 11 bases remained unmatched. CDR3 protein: CASSLELAGTSGTQYF. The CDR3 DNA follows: TGTGCCAGCAGCTTAGAGCTAGCGGGTACCTCAGGGACCCAGTACTTC.

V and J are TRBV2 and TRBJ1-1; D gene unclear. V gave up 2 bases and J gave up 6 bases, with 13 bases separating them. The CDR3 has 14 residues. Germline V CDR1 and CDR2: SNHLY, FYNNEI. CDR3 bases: TGTGCCAGCAGTGAACCGGGGTCTTTCGCTGAAGCTTTCTTT. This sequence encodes CASSEPGSFAEAFF. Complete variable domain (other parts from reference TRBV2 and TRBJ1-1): EPEVTQTPSHQVTQMGQEVILRCVPISNHLYFYWYRQILGQKVEFLVSFYNNEISEKSEIFDDQFSVERPDGSNFTLKIRSTKLEDSAMYFCASSEPGSFAEAFFGQGTRLTVV.

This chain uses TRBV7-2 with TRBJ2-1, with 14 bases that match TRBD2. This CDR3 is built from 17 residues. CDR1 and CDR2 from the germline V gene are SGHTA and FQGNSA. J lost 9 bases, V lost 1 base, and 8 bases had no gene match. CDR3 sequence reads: CASSLGGLGTSGGEQFF. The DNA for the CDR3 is TGTGCCAGCAGCTTAGGGGGTTTGGGGACTAGCGGGGGTGAGCAGTTCTTC.

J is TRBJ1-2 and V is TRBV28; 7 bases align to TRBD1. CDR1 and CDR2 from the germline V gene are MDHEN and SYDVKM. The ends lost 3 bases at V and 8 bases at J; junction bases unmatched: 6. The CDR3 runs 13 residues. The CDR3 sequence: CASSLAGGRGYTF. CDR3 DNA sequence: TGTGCCAGCAGTTTGGCAGGGGGAAGAGGCTACACCTTC.

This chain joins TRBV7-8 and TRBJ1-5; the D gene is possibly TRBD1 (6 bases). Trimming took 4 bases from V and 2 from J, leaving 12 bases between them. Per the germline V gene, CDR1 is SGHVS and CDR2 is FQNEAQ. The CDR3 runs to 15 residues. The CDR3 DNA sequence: TGTGCCAGCAGCTCAGGGGTCCCAGGCAATCAGCCCCAGCATTTT. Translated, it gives CASSSGVPGNQPQHF.

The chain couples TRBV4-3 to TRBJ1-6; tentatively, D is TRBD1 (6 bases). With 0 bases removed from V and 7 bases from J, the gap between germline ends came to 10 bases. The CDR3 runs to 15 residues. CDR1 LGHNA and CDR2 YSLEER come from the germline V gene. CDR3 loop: CASSQDNRENSPLHF. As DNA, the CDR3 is TGCGCCAGCAGCCAAGATAACAGGGAGAATTCACCCCTCCACTTT.

This CDR3 is CASQDRVSSGANVLTF. The CDR3 coding sequence is TGTGCCAGCCAAGACAGGGTCTCATCTGGGGCCAACGTCCTGACTTTC. The chain uses TRBV4-2 and TRBJ2-6, with TRBD1 identical over 7 bases. J lost 1 base, V lost 8 bases, and 8 bases had no gene match. The length of the CDR3 is 16 residues. The germline V gene has CDR1 LGHNA and CDR2 YNFKEQ.

The CDR3, as DNA: TGTGCCAGCAGCTTGGGGATGGACAGGGACCAGCCCCAGCATTTT. It codes for CASSLGMDRDQPQHF. The J gene is TRBJ1-5, the V gene TRBV5-8, with TRBD1 identical over 8 bases. Germline loops: CDR1 SGHTS, CDR2 YDEGEE. The CDR3 loop spans 15 amino acids. J gave up 7 bases and V 0 bases, and 6 bases lay outside the gene matches.

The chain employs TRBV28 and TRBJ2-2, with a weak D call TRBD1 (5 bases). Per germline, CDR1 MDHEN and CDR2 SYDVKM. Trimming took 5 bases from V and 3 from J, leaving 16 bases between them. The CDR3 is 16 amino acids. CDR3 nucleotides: TGTGCCAGCAGTCCCCTGACAGAAGGTTACACCGGGGAGCTGTTTTTT. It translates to CASSPLTEGYTGELFF.

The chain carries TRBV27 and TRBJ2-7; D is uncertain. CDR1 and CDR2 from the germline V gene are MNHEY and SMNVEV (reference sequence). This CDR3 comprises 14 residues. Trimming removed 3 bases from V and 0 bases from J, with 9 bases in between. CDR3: CASSFLRTSYEQYF. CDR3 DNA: TGTGCCAGCAGTTTTCTCAGAACCTCCTACGAGCAGTACTTC.

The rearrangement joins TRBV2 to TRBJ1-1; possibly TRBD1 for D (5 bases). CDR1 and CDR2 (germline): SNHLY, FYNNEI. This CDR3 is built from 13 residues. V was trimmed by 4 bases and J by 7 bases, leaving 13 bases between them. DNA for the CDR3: TGTGCCAGCAGTGTCCAGGGTGGAAATGAAGCTTTCTTT. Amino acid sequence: CASSVQGGNEAFF.

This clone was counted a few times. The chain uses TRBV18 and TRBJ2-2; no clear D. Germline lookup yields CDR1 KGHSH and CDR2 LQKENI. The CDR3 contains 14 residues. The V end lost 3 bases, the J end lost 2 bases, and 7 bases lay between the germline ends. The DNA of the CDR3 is TGTGCCAGCTCACCGGATAGCAACACCGGGGAGCTGTTTTTT. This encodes CASSPDSNTGELFF. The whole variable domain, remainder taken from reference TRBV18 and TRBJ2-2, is NAGVMQNPRHLVRRRGQEARLRCSPMKGHSHVYWYRQLPEEGLKFMVYLQKENIIDESGMPKERFSAEFPKEGPSILRIQQVVRGDSAAYFCASSPDSNTGELFFGEGSRLTVL.

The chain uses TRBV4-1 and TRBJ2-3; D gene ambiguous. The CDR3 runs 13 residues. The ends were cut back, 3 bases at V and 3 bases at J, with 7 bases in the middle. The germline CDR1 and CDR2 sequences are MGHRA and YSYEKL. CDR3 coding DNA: TGCGCCAGCAGCCAGCGACTTACAGATACGCAGTATTTT. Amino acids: CASSQRLTDTQYF.

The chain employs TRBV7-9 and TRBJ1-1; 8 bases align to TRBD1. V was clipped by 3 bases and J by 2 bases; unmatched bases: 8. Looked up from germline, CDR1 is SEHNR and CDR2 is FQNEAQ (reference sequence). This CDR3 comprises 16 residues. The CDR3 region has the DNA TGTGCCAGCAGCTTCCTATCCGGGACAGGTAACACTGAAGCTTTCTTT. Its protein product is CASSFLSGTGNTEAFF.